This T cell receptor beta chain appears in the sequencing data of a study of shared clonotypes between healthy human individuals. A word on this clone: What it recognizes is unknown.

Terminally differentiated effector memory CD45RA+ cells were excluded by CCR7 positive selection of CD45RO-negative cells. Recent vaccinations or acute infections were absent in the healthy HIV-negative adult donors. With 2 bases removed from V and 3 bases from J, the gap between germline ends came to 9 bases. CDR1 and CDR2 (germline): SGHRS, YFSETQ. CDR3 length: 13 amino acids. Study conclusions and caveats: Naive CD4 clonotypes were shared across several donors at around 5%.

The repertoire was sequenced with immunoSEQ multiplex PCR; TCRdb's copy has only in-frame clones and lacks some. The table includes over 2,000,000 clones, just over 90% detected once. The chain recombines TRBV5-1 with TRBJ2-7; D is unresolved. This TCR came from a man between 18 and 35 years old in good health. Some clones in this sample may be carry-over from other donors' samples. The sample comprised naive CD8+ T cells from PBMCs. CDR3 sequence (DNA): TGCGCCAGCAGCTTTTCTGGGGACTACGAGCAGTACTTC. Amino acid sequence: CASSFSGDYEQYF. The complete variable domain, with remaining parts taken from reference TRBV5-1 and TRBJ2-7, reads KAGVTQTPRYLIKTRGQQVTLSCSPISGHRSVSWYQQTPGQGLQFLFEYFSETQRNKGNFPGRFSGRQFSNSRSEMNVSTLELGDSALYLCASSFSGDYEQYFGPGTRLTVT.